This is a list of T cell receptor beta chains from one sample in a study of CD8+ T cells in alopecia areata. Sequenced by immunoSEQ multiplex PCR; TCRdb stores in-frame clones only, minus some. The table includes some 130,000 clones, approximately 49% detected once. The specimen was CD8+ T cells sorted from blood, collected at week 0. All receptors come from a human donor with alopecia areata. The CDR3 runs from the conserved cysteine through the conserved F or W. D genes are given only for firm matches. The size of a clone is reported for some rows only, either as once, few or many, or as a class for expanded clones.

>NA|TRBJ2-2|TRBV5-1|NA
TGCGCCAGCAGCGCGGGACCACTTGAGCTGTTTTTT
CASSAGPLELFF
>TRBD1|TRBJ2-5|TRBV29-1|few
TGCAGCGTGAACGACAGGGGAGGAAAAGAGACCCAGTACTTC
CSVNDRGGKETQYF
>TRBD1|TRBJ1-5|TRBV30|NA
TGTGCCTGGAGTATCGACAGGGTAAGGCCCCAGCATTTT
CAWSIDRVRPQHF
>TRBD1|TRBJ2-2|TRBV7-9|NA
TGTGCCAGCAGCTTGGGGACAGGGCTCACCGGGGAGCTGTTTTTT
CASSLGTGLTGELFF
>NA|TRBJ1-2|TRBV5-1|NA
TGCGCCAGCAGCCCCTTGGCGGGGGAGAGCTATGGCTACACCTTC
CASSPLAGESYGYTF
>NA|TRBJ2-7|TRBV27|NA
TGTGCCAGCAGTTCCCGGGACGGAGCGTACGAGCAGTACTTC
CASSSRDGAYEQYF
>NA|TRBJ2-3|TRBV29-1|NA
TGCAGCGTTTGGACCCCGGGACTTACACTAGATACGCAGTATTTT
CSVWTPGLTLDTQYF
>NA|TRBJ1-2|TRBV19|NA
TGTGCCAGTAGTATGGAACAGGGTCTCTCCGGCTACACCTTC
CASSMEQGLSGYTF
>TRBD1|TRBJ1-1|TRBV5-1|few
TGCGCCAGCAGATCGGGACAGGGTTTGGACACTGAAGCTTTCTTT
CASRSGQGLDTEAFF
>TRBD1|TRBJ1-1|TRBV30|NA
TGTGCGAGGCAGGGGGGGTGGAACACTGAAGCTTTCTTT
CARQGGWNTEAFF
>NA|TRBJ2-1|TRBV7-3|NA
TGTGCCAGCAGCTTAACCCACGGACGTGGAGCTGAGCAGTTCTTC
CASSLTHGRGAEQFF
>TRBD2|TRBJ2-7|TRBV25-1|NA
TGTGCCAGCAGTGTCACTAGCGGAAACCCCTACGAGCAGTACTTC
CASSVTSGNPYEQYF
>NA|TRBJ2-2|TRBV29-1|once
TGCACCCAGGGGGGGGCGTCGGTAAACACCGGGGAGCTGTTTTTT
CTQGGASVNTGELFF
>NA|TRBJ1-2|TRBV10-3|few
TGTGCCACCGTCGACGTAAACTATGGCTACACCTTC
CATVDVNYGYTF
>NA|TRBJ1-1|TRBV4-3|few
TGCGCCAGCAGCCCGGCTTTGGGTGCTGAAGCTTTCTTT
CASSPALGAEAFF
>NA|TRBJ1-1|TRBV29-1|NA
TGCAGCGTCTCCGGGACGATGAACACTGAAGCTTTCTTT
CSVSGTMNTEAFF
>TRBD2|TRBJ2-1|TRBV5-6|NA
TGTGCCAGCAGCTTGGAGACTAGCGGGGGGATCTACAATGAGCAGTTCTTC
CASSLETSGGIYNEQFF
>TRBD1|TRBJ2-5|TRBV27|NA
TGTGCCAGCAGCCCTGGACAGGGACCCCCGGAGACCCAGTACTTC
CASSPGQGPPETQYF
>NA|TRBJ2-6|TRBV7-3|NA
TGTGCCAGCAGCTCCAGAATTAGGGGTTACTCTGGGGCCAACGTCCTGACTTTC
CASSSRIRGYSGANVLTF
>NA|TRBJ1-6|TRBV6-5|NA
TGTGCCAGCAGTTACGGCTTTACTAATTCACCCCTCCACTTT
CASSYGFTNSPLHF
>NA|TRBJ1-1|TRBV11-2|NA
TGTGCCAGCAGCTACCAGACCGCGAACACTGAAGCTTTCTTT
CASSYQTANTEAFF
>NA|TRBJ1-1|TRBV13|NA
TGTGCCAGCAGCCCGTTTGCGAACACTGAAGCTTTCTTT
CASSPFANTEAFF
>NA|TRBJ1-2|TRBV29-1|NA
TGCAGCGTTGACGAGAACTATGGCTACACCTTC
CSVDENYGYTF
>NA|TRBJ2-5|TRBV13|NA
TGTGCCAGCAGCTCCTCGGAGTACCAAGAGACCCAGTACTTC
CASSSSEYQETQYF
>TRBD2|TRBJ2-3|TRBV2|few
TGTGCCAGCGTGGCTAGCGGGGGCTTTGGCACAGATACGCAGTATTTT
CASVASGGFGTDTQYF
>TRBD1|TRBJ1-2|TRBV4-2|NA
TGTGCCAGCAGCCAGGCCGGACAGGGGGATGGCTACACCTTC
CASSQAGQGDGYTF
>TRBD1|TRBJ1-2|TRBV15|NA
TGTGCCACCAGCAGGAGGGGACAGGGCTATGGCTACACCTTC
CATSRRGQGYGYTF
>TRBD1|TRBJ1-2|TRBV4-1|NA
TGCGCCAGCAGCCAAGCCCCGACAGGGTCCTACTATGGCTACACCTTC
CASSQAPTGSYYGYTF
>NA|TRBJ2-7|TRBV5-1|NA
TGCGCCAGCAGCTTGGCCAACGCGGGTTACGAGCAGTACTTC
CASSLANAGYEQYF
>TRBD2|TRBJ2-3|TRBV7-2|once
TGTGCCAGCAGCTTAGTACTAGCGGGGGGCCCAGATACGCAGTATTTT
CASSLVLAGGPDTQYF
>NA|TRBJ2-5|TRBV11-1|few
TGTGCCAGCAGCTCCCAGGGGAGACGGGAGACCCAGTACTTC
CASSSQGRRETQYF
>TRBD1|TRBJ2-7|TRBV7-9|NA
TGTGCCAGCAGCTTAGAGACAGGGGAAGTTGACGAGCAGTACTTC
CASSLETGEVDEQYF
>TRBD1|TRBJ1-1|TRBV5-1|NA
TGCGCCAGCAGCTTGGATTGGGACAGCAACACTGAAGCTTTCTTT
CASSLDWDSNTEAFF
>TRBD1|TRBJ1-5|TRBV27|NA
TGTGCCAGCAGAACAGGGGGCACGCATCAGCCCCAGCATTTT
CASRTGGTHQPQHF
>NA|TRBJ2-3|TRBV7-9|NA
TGTGCCAGCAGCTCCCCGGGACCACTAGATACGCAGTATTTT
CASSSPGPLDTQYF
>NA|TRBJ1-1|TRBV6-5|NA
TGTGCCAGCAGTTATGTTTGGAACACTGAAGCTTTCTTT
CASSYVWNTEAFF
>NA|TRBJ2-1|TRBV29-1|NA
TGCAGCGTCGAGACTAGCTACAATGAGCAGTTCTTC
CSVETSYNEQFF
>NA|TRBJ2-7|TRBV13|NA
TGTGCCAGCAGCCATCGTGGGGGGCGCGGGTACGAGCAGTACTTC
CASSHRGGRGYEQYF
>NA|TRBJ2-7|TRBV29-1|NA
TGCAGCGTTGAGCAGGGTTACGAGCAGTACTTC
CSVEQGYEQYF
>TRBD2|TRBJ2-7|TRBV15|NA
TGTGCCACCAGCAGGCCTAGCGGGGGCTCCTACGAGCAGTACTTC
CATSRPSGGSYEQYF
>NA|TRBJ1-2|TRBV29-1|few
TGCAGCGTTGAAGATGGGGTCGGCTACACCTTC
CSVEDGVGYTF
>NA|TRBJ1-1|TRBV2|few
TGTGCCAGCAGTCTGGGAGGGCAGCCGAACACTGAAGCTTTCTTT
CASSLGGQPNTEAFF
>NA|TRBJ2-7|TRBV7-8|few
TGTGCCAGCGTTCCGGGACATCGACCCTACGAGCAGTACTTC
CASVPGHRPYEQYF
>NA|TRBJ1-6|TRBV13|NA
TGTGCCAGCAGCGGCGAGGGGGTGAGGAATTCACCCCTCCACTTT
CASSGEGVRNSPLHF
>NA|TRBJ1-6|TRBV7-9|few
TGTGCCAGCAGTCACCTAAAGGGAGGGAATTCACCCCTCCACTTT
CASSHLKGGNSPLHF
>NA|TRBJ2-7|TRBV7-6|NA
TGTGCCAGCAGCTTAGCGCAAAGCTACGAGCAGTACTTC
CASSLAQSYEQYF
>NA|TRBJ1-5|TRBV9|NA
TGTGCCAGCAGCGTAGAAGTCAATCAGCCCCAGCATTTT
CASSVEVNQPQHF
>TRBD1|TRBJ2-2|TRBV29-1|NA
TGCAGCGTTGAGGACAGGGACACCGGGGAGCTGTTTTTT
CSVEDRDTGELFF
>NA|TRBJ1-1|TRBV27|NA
TGTGCCAGCAGTTTGTCCCTCGGTCTCGGCACTGAAGCTTTCTTT
CASSLSLGLGTEAFF
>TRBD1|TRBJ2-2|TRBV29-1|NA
TGCAGCGTCGACGACAGGGGTGACACCGGGGAGCTGTTTTTT
CSVDDRGDTGELFF
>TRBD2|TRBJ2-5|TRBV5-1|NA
TGCGCCAGCAGCGGGGGACTAGCGGGGGCCGTGGAGACCCAGTACTTC
CASSGGLAGAVETQYF
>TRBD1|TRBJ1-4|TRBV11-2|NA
TGTGCCAGCAGCTTTCGAGCGGACAGGACGGCGGAAAAACTGTTTTTT
CASSFRADRTAEKLFF
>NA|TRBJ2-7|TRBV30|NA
TGTGCCTGGAGTGTAGATTCTGGGGACGAGCAGTACTTC
CAWSVDSGDEQYF
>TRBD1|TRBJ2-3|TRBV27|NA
TGTGCCACCGCAGGGGGCTCAGATACGCAGTATTTT
CATAGGSDTQYF
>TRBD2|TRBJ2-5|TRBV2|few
TGTGCCAGCAGTGAACAGCGGGGGAAACTCGAGACCCAGTACTTC
CASSEQRGKLETQYF